The subject of this entry is one T cell receptor beta chain. Clones were sequenced by immunoSEQ multiplex PCR, and TCRdb holds only the in-frame ones, with some missing. The sample holds 170,000 or so clones, 75% to 90% seen once. This record belongs to a study of blood T cell repertoires in COVID-19. The CDR3 contains 13 residues. V lost 4 bases and J 7 bases, leaving 13 bases between the germline ends. Per germline, CDR1 MNHEY and CDR2 SVGAGI. The rearrangement joins TRBV6-5 to TRBJ1-1; D remains unclear. The specimen sequenced was PBMCs or T cells enriched from blood (not recorded which). The sequence was collected from a middle-aged man who had recovered from COVID-19. This CDR3 is CASSLFERVEAFF. DNA for the CDR3: TGTGCCAGCAGTTTGTTTGAGCGGGTTGAAGCTTTCTTT.